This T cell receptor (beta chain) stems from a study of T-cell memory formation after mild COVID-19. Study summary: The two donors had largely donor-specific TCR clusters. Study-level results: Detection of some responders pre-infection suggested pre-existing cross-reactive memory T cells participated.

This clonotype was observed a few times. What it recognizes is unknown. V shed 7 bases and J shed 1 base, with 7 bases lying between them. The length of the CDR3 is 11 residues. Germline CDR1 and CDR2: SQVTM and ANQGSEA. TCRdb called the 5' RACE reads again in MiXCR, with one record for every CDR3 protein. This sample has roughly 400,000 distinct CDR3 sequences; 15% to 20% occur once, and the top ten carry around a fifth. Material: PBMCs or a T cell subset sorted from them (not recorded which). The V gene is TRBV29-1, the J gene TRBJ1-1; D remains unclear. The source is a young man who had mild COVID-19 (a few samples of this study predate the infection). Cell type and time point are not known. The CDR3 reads CSGRENTEAFF. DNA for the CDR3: TGCAGCGGTCGGGAGAACACTGAAGCTTTCTTT. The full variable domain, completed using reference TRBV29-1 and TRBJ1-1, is SAVISQKPSRDICQRGTSLTIQCQVDSQVTMMFWYRQQPGQSLTLIATANQGSEATYESGFVIDKFPISRPNLTFSTLTVSNMSPEDSSIYLCSGRENTEAFFGQGTRLTVV.